Presented here are 10 T cell receptor beta chains from one specimen sequenced in a study of beta chain features in type 1 diabetes. Whole-study results and caveats: All four CD4+ subsets of Type 1 diabetes patients contained TCRB CDR3s that were moderately but significantly shorter.

Their specific antigens are unknown. Expressed TCRB transcripts got sequenced, as all isolated RNA was reverse transcribed. The table came from immunoSEQ multiplex PCR; TCRdb's copy has only in-frame clones and leaves some out. In the table there are over 150,000 clones, 10% of which are singletons. Sequenced sample: central memory CD4+ T cells from blood. These receptor sequences come from a man aged 25-45 years with type 1 diabetes.

This clone was detected only a few times. CDR3 DNA: TGTGCCAGCAGCCCCTCAGGGATGCAAGAGACCCAGTACTTC. This gives the protein CASSPSGMQETQYF. This sequence joins TRBV7-2 and TRBJ2-5; a possible D gene is TRBD1 (5 bases). V lost 5 bases and J 2 bases, leaving 12 bases between the germline ends. Germline assignment: CDR1 SGHTA and CDR2 FQGNSA. This CDR3 region has 14 residues.

This clone appeared a few times. The chain is built from TRBV15 and TRBJ2-5, with TRBD1 matching 7 bases. Trimming took 5 bases from V and 5 from J; bases not matched to a gene: 11. The germline V gene encodes CDR1 LNHNV and CDR2 YYDKDF (reference sequence). The CDR3 is 15 residues long. The DNA for the CDR3 is TGTGCCACCAGCGTCCGACAGGGCGGAAGGGAGACCCAGTACTTC. It is translated as CATSVRQGGRETQYF.

The chain recombines TRBV9 with TRBJ1-4, with a possible D match to TRBD1 (6 bases). There are 16 residues in the CDR3. V lost 4 bases, J lost 0 bases, and 13 bases lay in between. CDR1 is SGDLS and CDR2 is YYNGEE in the germline V gene. Here the CDR3 DNA reads TGTGCCAGCAGCTCTTCCGGACAGACAACTAATGAAAAACTGTTTTTT. Protein: CASSSSGQTTNEKLFF. The full variable domain, rest sourced from reference TRBV9 and TRBJ1-4, is DSGVTQTPKHLITATGQRVTLRCSPRSGDLSVYWYQQSLDQGLQFLIQYYNGEERAKGNILERFSAQQFPDLHSELNLSSLELGDSALYFCASSSSGQTTNEKLFFGSGTQLSVL.

A word on this clone: This same CDR3 is encoded by further DNA sequences in the sample. The V gene is TRBV5-4, the J gene TRBJ2-3; a possible D gene is TRBD2 (6 bases). The CDR3 sequence is 15 residues long. Germline loops: CDR1 SGHNT, CDR2 YYREEE (reference sequence). V was clipped by 4 bases and J by 0 bases, with 12 bases between them. This chain's CDR3 is CASSLGLSSTDTQYF. The CDR3 bases are TGTGCCAGCAGCCTGGGACTCTCCAGCACAGATACGCAGTATTTT.

CDR3 in DNA: TGTGCCAGCTCACCGCGACAGGGGGTGAACACCGGGGAGCTGTTTTTT. As protein: CASSPRQGVNTGELFF. The chain links TRBV18 to TRBJ2-2; 9 nucleotides align to TRBD1. CDR1 and CDR2 from the germline V gene are KGHSH and LQKENI. This CDR3 has 16 residues. The V gene end was trimmed by 3 bases and the J gene end by 1 base; junction bases not matched to a gene: 3.

This clone came up many times. The genes are TRBV7-3 and TRBJ2-1, with TRBD2 matching 13 bases. The CDR3 runs to 15 residues. Per the germline V gene, CDR1 is SGHTA and CDR2 is FQGTGA. Trimming removed 5 bases from V and 6 bases from J; junction bases left unmatched: 4. The CDR3 loop is CASSPTSGRFNEQFF. CDR3 nucleotides: TGTGCCAGCAGCCCGACTAGCGGGAGGTTCAATGAGCAGTTCTTC.

The V gene is TRBV2, the J gene TRBJ2-3; D perhaps matches TRBD1 (5 bases). The CDR3 contains 15 residues. Germline V CDR1 and CDR2: SNHLY, FYNNEI. V was cut by 7 bases and J by 2 bases, with 16 bases left in between. As DNA, the CDR3 is TGTGCCAGCAAACAGGACACAATGTTCACAGATACGCAGTATTTT. This codes for CASKQDTMFTDTQYF. Using reference TRBV2 and TRBJ2-3 for the parts outside the CDR3, the full variable domain is EPEVTQTPSHQVTQMGQEVILRCVPISNHLYFYWYRQILGQKVEFLVSFYNNEISEKSEIFDDQFSVERPDGSNFTLKIRSTKLEDSAMYFCASKQDTMFTDTQYFGPGTRLTVL.

There are a few counts of this clone. The V gene is TRBV15, the J gene TRBJ2-2; 11 nucleotides align to TRBD1. Germline V gives CDR1 LNHNV, CDR2 YYDKDF (reference sequence). This CDR3 has 16 residues. V gave up 0 bases and J gave up 6 bases; unmatched junction bases: 3. The CDR3 sequence is CATSRDPGQGAGELFF. The CDR3 nucleotides read TGTGCCACCAGCAGAGATCCGGGACAGGGGGCCGGGGAGCTGTTTTTT.

This clone was seen a handful of times. This chain links TRBV4-2 with TRBJ2-7; TRBD2 agrees at 7 bases. The CDR3 runs 16 residues. Germline lookup yields CDR1 LGHNA and CDR2 YNFKEQ. V lost 0 bases and J lost 6; bases outside the gene matches: 11. CDR3 sequence: CASSQDVGEGSFEQYF. The CDR3 DNA sequence: TGTGCCAGCAGCCAAGATGTGGGGGAGGGCAGTTTCGAGCAGTACTTC.

The J gene is TRBJ2-2, the V gene TRBV2; TRBD2 agrees at 9 bases. Losses at the gene ends were 6 bases for V and 5 bases for J; bases not matched to a gene: 10. Germline CDR1 is SNHLY and CDR2 is FYNNEI. The CDR3 is 16 residues long. The CDR3 nucleotides are TGTGCCAGCAGAGCCCAACCGGGACTAGCAACCGGGGAGCTGTTTTTT. This codes for CASRAQPGLATGELFF.